The 21 T cell receptor beta chains below were found in one sample sequenced in a study of blood T cells in healthy people across ages. Using a J-beta primer mix together with a sample-barcoded 5' primer, a second PCR was run for about 6 to 12 cycles. TCRdb passed the 5' RACE reads through MiXCR, listing each CDR3 protein once. The sample carries about 930,000 distinct CDR3 sequences, 25% to 35% recorded once. The data also belong to a second study, concerning T cells of mothers and their children.

The sample taken for sequencing was blood. The receptors were sampled from a woman between 35 and 50 years old in good health.

Worth noting for this clonotype: A much larger clonotype is one base distant, so this may be a read error. V gene TRBV28 combines with J gene TRBJ2-7, with a weak D call TRBD2 (7 bases). The length of the CDR3 is 14 residues. The germline V gene has CDR1 MDHEN and CDR2 SYDVKM. V was pared by 2 bases and J by 7 bases, with 15 bases between. CDR3 nucleotides: TGTGCCAGCAGTTTAGCGGGGGCATTCAATGAGCAGTACTTC. Translating gives CASSLAGAFNEQYF.

This clonotype has more than one count but fewer than ten. The V call is TRBV25-1, the J call TRBJ2-1; unclear D gene. From germline, CDR1 is MGHDK and CDR2 SYGVNS. The length of the CDR3 is 13 residues. V lost 1 base and J lost 6, with 7 bases in between. The CDR3 DNA reads as TGTGCCAGCAGTGAATCCAGACTCAATGAGCAGTTCTTC. Its translation is CASSESRLNEQFF.

The chain couples TRBV28 to TRBJ2-4; D not certain. The length of the CDR3 is 14 residues. V lost 7 bases and J lost 8, with 18 bases in between. The germline gives CDR1 MDHEN, CDR2 SYDVKM. The CDR3: CASTRRVQHHIQYF. DNA of the CDR3: TGTGCCAGCACCCGAAGAGTACAGCACCACATTCAGTACTTC.

CDR3 loop: CASSLRPGVLQETQYF. The CDR3 DNA reads TGTGCCAGCAGTTTAAGGCCAGGGGTTCTTCAAGAGACCCAGTACTTC. J is TRBJ2-5 and V is TRBV12-3 or TRBV12-4; TRBD1 might be the D (6 bases). V was pared by 2 bases and J by 2 bases, with 15 bases between. The CDR3 is 16 amino acids.

This clonotype was counted at least ten times. The V call is TRBV7-9, the J call TRBJ2-7, with 12 nucleotides matching TRBD2. Germline loops: CDR1 SEHNR, CDR2 FQNEAQ (reference sequence). The CDR3 length is 15 residues. V was pared by 5 bases and J by 3 bases, with 5 bases of the junction left unmatched. DNA of the CDR3: TGTGCCAGCAGCGGGACTAGCGGGTCAAACTACGAGCAGTACTTC. Translated: CASSGTSGSNYEQYF.

This clonotype has just one count. The chain carries TRBV28 and TRBJ1-4; TRBD1 matches at 8 bases. This CDR3 has 16 residues. The germline CDR1 and CDR2 sequences are MDHEN and SYDVKM. With V trimmed by 5 bases and J by 4 bases, 9 bases remained unmatched. CDR3 region: CASSGHRGSGNEKLFF. The DNA for the CDR3 is TGTGCCAGCAGTGGGCACAGGGGGAGCGGTAATGAAAAACTGTTTTTT.

This clonotype was counted once. V and J are TRBV7-2 and TRBJ2-5; 8 nucleotides agree with TRBD2. CDR3 length: 15 amino acids. From germline, CDR1 is SGHTA and CDR2 FQGNSA. V lost 5 bases and J lost 11; bases outside the gene matches: 16. The CDR3 is CASSPRSGGICGQYF. The CDR3 nucleotides read TGTGCCAGCAGCCCTCGGAGCGGGGGCATCTGCGGGCAGTACTTC.

This clonotype came up many times. The chain has TRBV5-1 and TRBJ2-3; D is perhaps TRBD1 (6 bases). Germline V gives CDR1 SGHRS, CDR2 YFSETQ. CDR3 length equals 15 residues. Trimming cost V 1 base and J 0 bases, with 9 bases left between them. The CDR3 region has the DNA TGCGCCAGCAGCTTGACCAGGGGTAGCACAGATACGCAGTATTTT. As protein: CASSLTRGSTDTQYF.

This chain links TRBV28 with TRBJ2-7; 13 nucleotides align to TRBD2. CDR1 and CDR2 from the germline V gene are MDHEN and SYDVKM. After removal of 4 bases from V and 2 bases from J, the junction contained 14 bases not matched to a gene. The CDR3 covers 19 residues. CDR3 coding DNA: TGTGCCAGCAGTTCCGGGACTAGCGGGAACCCTGAAACTGCCTACGAGCAGTACTTC. Translated: CASSSGTSGNPETAYEQYF.

This chain uses TRBV5-1 with TRBJ1-2; 9 bases agree with TRBD1. The CDR3 extends over 13 amino acids. Losses at the gene ends were 4 bases for V and 7 bases for J; bases not matched to a gene: 5. Germline V gene lookup returns CDR1 SGHRS and CDR2 YFSETQ. The CDR3 bases are TGCGCCAGCAGCCCGGACAGGGGCAGTGGCTACACCTTC. It yields the protein CASSPDRGSGYTF.

There are a few counts of this clonotype. The chain uses TRBV29-1 and TRBJ1-1, with 7 nucleotides matching TRBD1. This CDR3 is built from 12 residues. V lost 1 base, J lost 6 bases, and 2 bases stayed unmatched. Looked up from germline, CDR1 is SQVTM and CDR2 is ANQGSEA. The CDR3 sequence is CSVEVGTAEAFF. The DNA for the CDR3 is TGCAGCGTTGAAGTCGGGACAGCTGAAGCTTTCTTT.

This sequence joins TRBV2 and TRBJ2-1; no clear D gene. The CDR3 runs to 15 residues. CDR1 SNHLY and CDR2 FYNNEI come from the germline V gene. Trimming removed 4 bases at V and 1 base at J, with 11 bases between. CDR3 sequence reads: CASSVKAWSYNEQFF. CDR3 DNA sequence: TGTGCCAGCAGTGTCAAGGCCTGGTCCTACAATGAGCAGTTCTTC.

A few counts support this clonotype. The chain combines TRBV10-3 with TRBJ1-1, with a weak D call TRBD1 (6 bases). Looked up from germline, CDR1 is ENHRY and CDR2 is SYGVKD. CDR3 length equals 15 residues. Trimming left V 6 bases short and J 4 bases short, with 18 bases between. CDR3 loop: CAISYREGGGTEAFF. The CDR3 region has the DNA TGTGCCATCAGCTACAGGGAAGGGGGAGGCACTGAAGCTTTCTTT.

As regards this clonotype: A read error may explain this, as a much larger clone is one base away. This rearrangement joins TRBV5-5 to TRBJ1-5; D gene ambiguous. The CDR3 length is 13 residues. CDR1 SGHKS and CDR2 YYEKEE come from the germline V gene (reference sequence). The CDR3 loop reads CTSSLVLDQPQHF. CDR3 nucleotides: TGTACCAGCAGCTTGGTTCTGGACCAGCCCCAGCATTTT.

The rearrangement uses TRBV19 and TRBJ2-7; D is possibly TRBD2 (5 bases). The length of the CDR3 is 13 residues. Germline V gene data show CDR1 as LNHDA and CDR2 as SQIVND (reference sequence). With 2 bases removed from V and 6 bases from J, the gap between germline ends came to 11 bases. CDR3 in amino acids: CASSISLAREQYF. CDR3 DNA sequence: TGTGCCAGTAGTATATCTCTAGCCCGCGAGCAGTACTTC.

The V gene is TRBV12-3 or TRBV12-4, the J gene TRBJ1-1; possibly TRBD1 for D (6 bases). The CDR3 contains 14 residues. V was cut by 7 bases and J by 4 bases, with 16 bases left in between. The DNA of the CDR3 is TGTGCCAGCAAACAGGACAGTTTGCGCACTGAAGCTTTCTTT. Encoded protein: CASKQDSLRTEAFF.

There are a few counts of this clonotype. This rearrangement joins TRBV19 to TRBJ2-5; no firm D call. The CDR3 spans 14 residues. Germline CDR1 LNHDA, CDR2 SQIVND (reference sequence). The V gene lost 4 bases and the J gene lost 5 bases, with 14 bases spanning the gap. The CDR3 is CASSTNAGEETQYF. The CDR3 bases are TGTGCCAGTAGTACCAACGCCGGAGAGGAGACCCAGTACTTC.

In regard to this clonotype: This may be a read error, as it is one base from a much larger clone. V gene TRBV7-2 combines with J gene TRBJ1-2; TRBD1 is a possible D gene (6 bases). Per germline, CDR1 SGHTA and CDR2 FQGNSA. This CDR3 region has 14 residues. This CDR3 is CASSSPTGNYGHTF. The DNA for the CDR3 is TGTGCCAGCAGCTCCCCGACAGGCAACTATGGCCACACCTTC.

This clonotype showed up just once. A clone one base away is much larger, so this may be a read error. This chain links TRBV7-6 with TRBJ2-1; no reliable D call. The J call is uncertain, as TRBJ2-7 better fits the DNA end. This CDR3 has 17 residues. Germline CDR1 SGHVS, CDR2 FNYEAQ. CDR3 nucleotide sequence: TGTGCCAGCAGCTTAGCGGGCCCTAGGATTGCCTACAATGAGCAGTACTTC. Amino acids: CASSLAGPRIAYNEQYF.

The genes are TRBV13 and TRBJ2-5, with D unresolved. The CDR3 extends over 13 amino acids. V lost 0 bases and J lost 5, with 7 bases in between. Germline V CDR1 and CDR2: PRHDT, FYEKMQ (reference sequence). The DNA for the CDR3 is TGTGCCAGCAGCTTAGGCATGACGGAGACCCAGTACTTC. Its translation: CASSLGMTETQYF.

The table lists this clonotype with a count of one. J is TRBJ2-3 and V is TRBV20-1; 10 positions agree with TRBD2. Germline V gene sequence: CDR1 DFQATT, CDR2 SNEGSKA (reference sequence). The ends lost 6 bases at V and 6 bases at J; junction bases unmatched: 9. The length of the CDR3 is 14 residues. DNA of the CDR3: TGCAGTGCCGCCCTGTCTAGCGGGGGTGATACGCAGTATTTT. It is translated as CSAALSSGGDTQYF.